These 18 T cell receptor beta chains came from one sample sequenced in a study of identical twins. TCRdb used MiXCR to reprocess the 5' RACE reads, holding one entry per CDR3 protein. The sample carries approximately 220,000 distinct CDR3 sequences, 6% to 8.5% recorded once. These sequences were also reported in another study, on yellow fever vaccine responses in identical twins.

Material for sequencing was CD8+ T cells sorted from blood. Receptor source: a woman aged 18-30 years in good health.

The chain joins TRBV4-1 to TRBJ2-1; D may be TRBD2 (5 bases). Deletions cut 6 bases from V and 3 bases from J, with 18 bases between. This CDR3 is built from 16 residues. CDR1 MGHRA and CDR2 YSYEKL come from the germline V gene. CDR3 nucleotides: TGCGCCAGCAGGAAGGAGGAGAGGTACGACTACAATGAGCAGTTCTTC. Amino acids: CASRKEERYDYNEQFF.

The rearrangement joins TRBV6-5 to TRBJ1-5, with D hard to call. Germline lookup yields CDR1 MNHEY and CDR2 SVGAGI. The CDR3 is 19 amino acids. Trimming stripped 2 bases from V and 3 bases from J, with 23 bases between. This chain's CDR3 is CASSYLFYYLGMNNQPQHF. For the CDR3, the DNA is TGTGCCAGCAGTTACCTCTTCTACTATCTCGGGATGAACAATCAGCCCCAGCATTTT.

This clonotype was counted a few times. The chain carries TRBV29-1 and TRBJ2-7; possibly TRBD1 for D (5 bases). The V end was cut by 1 base, the J end by 4 bases, with 11 bases between. The V gene's germline CDR1 is SQVTM and CDR2 ANQGSEA. The CDR3 runs 13 residues. DNA of the CDR3: TGCAGCGTTGAAGCTAACAAGGGGTACGAGCAGTACTTC. This encodes CSVEANKGYEQYF.

This clonotype came up a few times. This chain connects TRBV12-3 or TRBV12-4 to TRBJ2-1; 7 bases are shared with TRBD1. Germline trimming cut 2 bases from V and 1 base from J; bases unmatched to any gene: 14. This CDR3 is 19 amino acids long. CDR3 coding DNA: TGTGCCAGCAGTTTACGGGGACAGATTCTGTTGGATTCCTACAATGAGCAGTTCTTC. It is translated as CASSLRGQILLDSYNEQFF.

This clonotype appeared a few times. The chain joins TRBV27 to TRBJ1-6, with TRBD1 identical over 9 bases. This CDR3 is built from 15 residues. Germline V gene lookup returns CDR1 MNHEY and CDR2 SMNVEV (reference sequence). V lost 2 bases, J lost 9 bases, and 5 bases stayed unmatched. CDR3 bases: TGTGCCAGCAGTTTAAAAAGGACAGGGGTTTCACCCCTCCACTTT. This gives the protein CASSLKRTGVSPLHF.

The genes are TRBV19 and TRBJ2-5, with D tentatively TRBD2 (6 bases). CDR3 length: 16 amino acids. Per the germline V gene, CDR1 is LNHDA and CDR2 is SQIVND (reference sequence). Trimming took off 3 bases at V and 0 bases at J, with 14 bases between the two ends. CDR3 sequence (DNA): TGTGCCAGTAGTATGGATGGTAGCGGTTACCAAGAGACCCAGTACTTC. This translates into CASSMDGSGYQETQYF.

The rearrangement uses TRBV12-3 or TRBV12-4 and TRBJ2-1; D assignment may be TRBD1 or TRBD2 (5 bases each). The CDR3 runs 15 residues. With 3 bases removed from V and 4 bases from J, the gap between germline ends came to 13 bases. The CDR3: CASSLAGDGYNEQFF. The DNA of the CDR3 is TGTGCCAGCAGTTTGGCCGGGGACGGATACAATGAGCAGTTCTTC.

This clonotype was found a few times. The rearrangement links TRBV13 to TRBJ2-5; D is undetermined. V lost 3 bases to trimming and J lost 0 bases, with 5 bases between them. The CDR3 extends over 13 amino acids. CDR1 and CDR2 from the germline V gene are PRHDT and FYEKMQ (reference sequence). The CDR3 is CASSFKYQETQYF. The CDR3 DNA is TGTGCCAGCAGCTTCAAGTACCAAGAGACCCAGTACTTC.

This clonotype was seen many times. The chain has TRBV6-5 and TRBJ2-3; the D gene is possibly TRBD2 (6 bases). V was trimmed by 2 bases and J by 6 bases, leaving 12 bases between them. Germline loops: CDR1 MNHEY, CDR2 SVGAGI. This CDR3 comprises 14 residues. CDR3 sequence: CASSYTSPSDTQYF. CDR3 nucleotides: TGTGCCAGCAGTTACACTAGCCCTTCGGATACGCAGTATTTT.

There are a few counts of this clonotype. The V and J genes are TRBV28 and TRBJ1-5; the D is unclear. This CDR3 region has 14 residues. V shed 3 bases and J shed 0 bases, with 6 bases lying between them. Germline V gene sequence: CDR1 MDHEN, CDR2 SYDVKM. For the CDR3, the DNA is TGTGCCAGCAGTTTTGTGAATAGCAATCAGCCCCAGCATTTT. Its translation is CASSFVNSNQPQHF.

This clonotype was recorded only once. The junction departs from the called germline gene at one end, perhaps through a read error. This chain links TRBV20-1 with TRBJ2-7; 11 bases map to TRBD2. The CDR3 runs 17 residues. Germline loops: CDR1 DFQATT, CDR2 SNEGSKA (reference sequence). The chain's CDR3 is CCARRTSGRPYSYEQYF. CDR3 bases: TGCTGTGCTAGACGAACTAGCGGGAGACCTTATTCCTACGAGCAGTACTTC.

A word on this clonotype: One junction end disagrees with the germline gene, perhaps due to a read error. This chain joins TRBV20-1 and TRBJ2-4; D possibly matches TRBD1 or TRBD2 (5 bases each). CDR3 length equals 16 residues. The germline V gene has CDR1 DFQATT and CDR2 SNEGSKA (reference sequence). CDR3 DNA sequence: TGCAGTTCTAGAGTGGGGACCGCGGGCCCTAAGGACATTCAGTACTTC. Protein product: CSSRVGTAGPKDIQYF.

The rearrangement joins TRBV7-9 to TRBJ2-5; TRBD1 might be the D (5 bases). The CDR3 is 15 residues long. Per germline, CDR1 SEHNR and CDR2 FQNEAQ (reference sequence). Trimming pared 3 bases from V and 2 bases from J, leaving 13 bases between. CDR3 in amino acids: CASSFLRGGQETQYF. CDR3 nucleotide sequence: TGTGCCAGCAGCTTCCTAAGGGGTGGACAAGAGACCCAGTACTTC.

V gene TRBV4-2 combines with J gene TRBJ2-1, with 8 nucleotides matching TRBD1. The CDR3 covers 14 residues. V was clipped by 10 bases and J by 7 bases; unmatched bases: 12. Germline V gene data show CDR1 as LGHNA and CDR2 as YNFKEQ. The CDR3 DNA reads TGTGCCATGCGACCGGGACAGGAGCCTAATGAGCAGTTCTTC. Amino acids: CAMRPGQEPNEQFF.

V is TRBV14 and J is TRBJ2-3, with 13 nucleotides matching TRBD2. This CDR3 contains 16 residues. J lost 1 base, V lost 4 bases, and 2 bases had no gene match. CDR1 SGHDN and CDR2 FVKESK come from the germline V gene. The CDR3 loop is CASSPGLAGRTDTQYF. CDR3 DNA: TGTGCCAGCAGCCCGGGACTAGCGGGGCGCACAGATACGCAGTATTTT.

This clonotype has only one observation. The CDR3 nucleotides read TGCAGTGCTAGAGGCCTCCAGGGAGGGTCAATCTACGAGCAGTACGTC. Its translation is CSARGLQGGSIYEQYV. The chain joins TRBV20-1 to TRBJ2-7, with 7 nucleotides matching TRBD2. Germline V CDR1 and CDR2: DFQATT, SNEGSKA (reference sequence). V shed 1 base, J shed 3 bases, and the junction held 12 bases outside the gene matches. The CDR3 is 16 amino acids.

The V and J genes are TRBV7-2 and TRBJ2-1; unclear D gene. V dropped 3 bases and J dropped 5 bases, with 20 bases sitting between them. This CDR3 spans 17 amino acids. Germline V CDR1 and CDR2: SGHTA, FQGNSA. CDR3 residues: CASSFGLRLTGNNEQFF. The CDR3 region has the DNA TGTGCCAGCAGCTTTGGGCTGCGGCTTACCGGCAACAATGAGCAGTTCTTC.

This clonotype was observed a handful of times. The chain links TRBV20-1 to TRBJ2-1; 10 bases match TRBD2. V dropped 4 bases and J dropped 8; count of bases not matched to a gene: 5. CDR1 and CDR2 from the germline V gene are DFQATT and SNEGSKA (reference sequence). The CDR3 has 13 residues. The CDR3 is CSATSGRPHEQFF. CDR3 nucleotides: TGCAGTGCTACTAGCGGGAGACCGCATGAGCAGTTCTTC.